This TCR beta chain was identified during a study of T cell repertoires in cytomegalovirus infection. Overall study: Public TCR beta signature analysis indicated the presence of both CMV infection and matching HLA type.

Findings of the study overall: HLA-C-restricted, CMV-specific TCR beta clonotypes were dominant ex vivo.

A few counts support this clonotype. Its antigen is still unknown. TCRdb re-analysed the reads in MiXCR, keeping a single row per CDR3 protein. The sample comprises roughly 180,000 distinct CDR3 sequences, about 30% of which are singletons, and 31% rests with the top ten. The V gene's germline CDR1 is LNHDA and CDR2 SQIVND (reference sequence). There are 16 residues in the CDR3. J was trimmed by 5 bases and V by 6 bases; bases with no gene match: 11. Specimen: PBMCs. The receptor was isolated from a human donor in good health (CMV status not recorded). Some clones in this sample may be carry-over from other donors' samples. This chain joins TRBV19 and TRBJ2-2, with 8 bases identical to TRBD1. CDR3 DNA: TGTGCCAGTAGGGTTCTAAGGACAGGGCGAACCGGGGAGCTGTTTTTT. Translation gives CASRVLRTGRTGELFF. Using reference TRBV19 and TRBJ2-2 for the parts outside the CDR3, the full variable domain is DGGITQSPKYLFRKEGQNVTLSCEQNLNHDAMYWYRQDPGQGLRLIYYSQIVNDFQKGDIAEGYSVSREKKESFPLTVTSAQKNPTAFYLCASRVLRTGRTGELFFGEGSRLTVL.